The clone carrying this T cell receptor (beta chain) was seen at least ten times. The antigen is undetermined. The sample is drawn from a study of response to subunit inactivated influenza vaccine. V shed 2 bases, J shed 5 bases, and the junction held 10 bases outside the gene matches. CDR3 length equals 16 residues. Germline CDR1 is ENHRY and CDR2 is SYGVKD. General study points: Each seasonal influenza vaccination, the authors suggested, recruits few new T cells.

TCRdb re-called the RT-PCR reads through MiXCR, storing one row per CDR3 protein. Of roughly 760,000 distinct CDR3 sequences in the sample, 21% were seen once. The genes are TRBV10-3 and TRBJ2-5; the match to TRBD2 covers 8 bases. This receptor was identified in a man aged 45-65 years who received an inactivated influenza vaccine. Sequences were derived from PBMCs from blood, sampled more than 4 days after vaccination. DNA of the CDR3: TGTGCCATCAGTGAGCCAAGCGGGAGTGGGATGGAGACCCAGTACTTC. The encoded protein is CAISEPSGSGMETQYF.